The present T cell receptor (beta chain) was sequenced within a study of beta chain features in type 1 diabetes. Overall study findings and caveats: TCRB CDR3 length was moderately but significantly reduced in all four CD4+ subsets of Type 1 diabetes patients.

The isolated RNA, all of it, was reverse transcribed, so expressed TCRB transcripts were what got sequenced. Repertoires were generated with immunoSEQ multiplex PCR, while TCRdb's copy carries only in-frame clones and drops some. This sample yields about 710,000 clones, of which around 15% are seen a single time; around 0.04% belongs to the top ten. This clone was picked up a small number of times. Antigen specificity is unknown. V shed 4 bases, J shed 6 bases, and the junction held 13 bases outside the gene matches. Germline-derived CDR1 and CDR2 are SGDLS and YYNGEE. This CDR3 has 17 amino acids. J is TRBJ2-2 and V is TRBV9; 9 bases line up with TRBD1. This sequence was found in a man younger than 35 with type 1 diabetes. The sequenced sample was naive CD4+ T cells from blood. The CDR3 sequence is CASSTYTGGGPPGELFF. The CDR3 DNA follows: TGTGCCAGCAGCACCTATACAGGGGGCGGACCACCCGGGGAGCTGTTTTTT.